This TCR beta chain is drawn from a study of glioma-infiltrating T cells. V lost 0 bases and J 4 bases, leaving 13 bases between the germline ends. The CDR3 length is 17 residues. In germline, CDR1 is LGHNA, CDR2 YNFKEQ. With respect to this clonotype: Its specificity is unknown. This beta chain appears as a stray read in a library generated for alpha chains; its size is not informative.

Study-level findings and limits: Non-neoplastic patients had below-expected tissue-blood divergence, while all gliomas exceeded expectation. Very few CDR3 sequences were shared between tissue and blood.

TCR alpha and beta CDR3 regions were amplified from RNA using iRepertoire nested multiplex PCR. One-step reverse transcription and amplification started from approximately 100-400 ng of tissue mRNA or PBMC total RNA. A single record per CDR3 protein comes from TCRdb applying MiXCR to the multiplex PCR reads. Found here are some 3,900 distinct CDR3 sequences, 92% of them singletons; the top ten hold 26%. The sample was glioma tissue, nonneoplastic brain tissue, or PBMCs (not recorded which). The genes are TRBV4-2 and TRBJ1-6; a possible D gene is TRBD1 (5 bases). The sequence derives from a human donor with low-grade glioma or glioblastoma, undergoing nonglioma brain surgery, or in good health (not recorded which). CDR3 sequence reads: CASSQESTGGYNSPLHF. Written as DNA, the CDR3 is TGTGCCAGCAGCCAAGAATCTACAGGCGGGTATAATTCACCCCTCCACTTT.